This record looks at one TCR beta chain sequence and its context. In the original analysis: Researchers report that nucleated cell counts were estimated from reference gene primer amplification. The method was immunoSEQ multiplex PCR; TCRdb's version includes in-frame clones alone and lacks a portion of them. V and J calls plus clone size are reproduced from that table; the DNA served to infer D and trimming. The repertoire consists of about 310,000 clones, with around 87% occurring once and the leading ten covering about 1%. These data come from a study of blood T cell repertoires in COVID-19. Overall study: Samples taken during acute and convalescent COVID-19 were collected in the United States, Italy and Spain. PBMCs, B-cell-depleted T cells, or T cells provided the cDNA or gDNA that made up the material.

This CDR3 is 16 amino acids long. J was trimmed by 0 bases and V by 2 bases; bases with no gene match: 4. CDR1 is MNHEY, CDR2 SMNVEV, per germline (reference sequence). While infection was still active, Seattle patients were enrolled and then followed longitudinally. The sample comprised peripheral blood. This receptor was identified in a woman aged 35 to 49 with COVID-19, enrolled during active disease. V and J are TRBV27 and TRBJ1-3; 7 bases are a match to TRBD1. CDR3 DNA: TGTGCCAGCAGTTTAAAGGGGGCGAGCTCTGGAAACACCATATATTTT. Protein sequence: CASSLKGASSGNTIYF.